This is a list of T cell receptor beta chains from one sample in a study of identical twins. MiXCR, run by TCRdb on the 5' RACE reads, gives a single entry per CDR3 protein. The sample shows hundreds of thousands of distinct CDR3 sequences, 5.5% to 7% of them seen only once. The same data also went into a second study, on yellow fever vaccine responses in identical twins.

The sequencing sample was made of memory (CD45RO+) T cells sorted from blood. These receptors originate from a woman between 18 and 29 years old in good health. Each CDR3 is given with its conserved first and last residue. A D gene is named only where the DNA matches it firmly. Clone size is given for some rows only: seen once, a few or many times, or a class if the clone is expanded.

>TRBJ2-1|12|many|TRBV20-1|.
CSAREVDNEQFF
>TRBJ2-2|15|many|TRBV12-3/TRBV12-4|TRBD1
CASSPRTGPTGELFF
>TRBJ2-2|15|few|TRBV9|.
CASSVGSLATGELFF
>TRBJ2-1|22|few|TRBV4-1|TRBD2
CASSQSRVGRTSGGAWYNEQFF
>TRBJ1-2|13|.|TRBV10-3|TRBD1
CAISESTGNGYTF
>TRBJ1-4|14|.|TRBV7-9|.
CASSFYGAREKLFF
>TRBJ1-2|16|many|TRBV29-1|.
CSVEAGLAWGGHGYTF
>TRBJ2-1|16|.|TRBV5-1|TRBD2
CASSPRLAGGGNEQFF
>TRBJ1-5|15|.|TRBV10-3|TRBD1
CAISEQGGVQEAQHF
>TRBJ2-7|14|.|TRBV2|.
CASTQARVSYEQYF
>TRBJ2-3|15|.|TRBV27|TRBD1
CASSSRQGATDTQYF
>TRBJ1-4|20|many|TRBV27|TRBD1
CASSPGTGSSPFATNEKLFF
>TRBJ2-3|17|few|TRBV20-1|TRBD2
CSARGGRVAGNTDTQYF
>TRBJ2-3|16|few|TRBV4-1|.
CASSQVGLTSTDTQYF
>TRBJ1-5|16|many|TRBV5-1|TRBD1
CASSPGTDYSNQPQHF
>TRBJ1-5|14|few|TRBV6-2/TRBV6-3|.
CASSYRVGNQPQHF
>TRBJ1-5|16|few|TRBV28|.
CASTLLPSGVGQPQHF
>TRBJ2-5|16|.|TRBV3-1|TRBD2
CASSRGLAGKQETQYF
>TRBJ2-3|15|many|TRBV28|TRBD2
CASNGAGGNTDTQYF
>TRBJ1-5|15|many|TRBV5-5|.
CASTPRTDSNQPQHF
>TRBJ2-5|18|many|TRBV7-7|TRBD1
CASSLARGTTGGQETQYF
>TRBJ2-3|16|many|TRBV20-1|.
CSARLRLESSTDTQYF